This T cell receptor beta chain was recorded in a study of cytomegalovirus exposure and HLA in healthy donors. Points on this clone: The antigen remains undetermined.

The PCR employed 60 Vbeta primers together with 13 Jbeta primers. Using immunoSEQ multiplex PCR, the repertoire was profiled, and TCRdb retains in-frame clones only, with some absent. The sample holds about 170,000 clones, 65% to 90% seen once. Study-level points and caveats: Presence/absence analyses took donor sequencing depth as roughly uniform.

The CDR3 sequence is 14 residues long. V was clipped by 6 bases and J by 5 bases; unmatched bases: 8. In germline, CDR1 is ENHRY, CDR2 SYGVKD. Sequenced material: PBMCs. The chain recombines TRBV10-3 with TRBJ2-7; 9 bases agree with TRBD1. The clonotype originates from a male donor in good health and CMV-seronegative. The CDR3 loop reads CAIRGGTGFHEQYF. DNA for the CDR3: TGTGCCATCAGAGGGGGGACAGGGTTCCACGAGCAGTACTTC.